Following are 16 T cell receptor beta chains from one sample sequenced in a study of Graves' ophthalmopathy and Graves' hyperthyroidism. The study amplified TCR beta CDR3 regions using RNA transcripts. The library came from an HTBI-primed first-round RT-PCR and a second-round multiplex PCR. One entry per CDR3 protein, called by TCRdb with MiXCR from the multiplex PCR reads. The repertoire holds hundreds of thousands of distinct CDR3 sequences, with roughly 50% as singletons. The sequenced material came from peripheral blood. The receptor set was obtained from an adult man with Graves' ophthalmopathy.

The chain links TRBV20-1 to TRBJ2-5, with D possibly being TRBD1 (6 bases). The CDR3 has 15 amino acids. Trimming took off 4 bases at V and 3 bases at J, with 18 bases between the two ends. Per germline, CDR1 DFQATT and CDR2 SNEGSKA (reference sequence). CDR3 in DNA: TGCAGTGCTACCATTACTAGGAACAGGGAAGAGACCCAGTACTTC. Amino acids: CSATITRNREETQYF.

On this clonotype itself: A much bigger clone sits one base away, suggesting this may be a read error. This chain joins TRBV5-1 and TRBJ1-1, with 8 bases identical to TRBD1. The germline gives CDR1 SGHRS, CDR2 YFSETQ. The CDR3 has 14 residues. For the CDR3, the DNA is TGCGCCAGCAGCTTTCAGACAGGGGACACTGGAGCTTTCTTT. The encoded protein is CASSFQTGDTGAFF.

The chain links TRBV2 to TRBJ1-5; 7 bases are shared with TRBD1. This CDR3 is 15 amino acids long. Germline values: CDR1 SNHLY, CDR2 FYNNEI. With 5 bases clipped from V and 0 bases from J, the junction kept 4 bases outside the gene matches. CDR3 sequence reads: CASSPDRYSNQPQHF. CDR3 sequence (DNA): TGTGCCAGCAGTCCGGACAGGTATAGCAATCAGCCCCAGCATTTT.

The chain uses TRBV9 and TRBJ2-5; tentatively, D is TRBD2 (5 bases). The length of the CDR3 is 15 residues. Looked up from germline, CDR1 is SGDLS and CDR2 is YYNGEE. Trimming took 4 bases from V and 2 from J, leaving 15 bases between them. The CDR3 sequence is CASSMVGGRQETQYF. CDR3 nucleotides: TGTGCCAGCAGCATGGTGGGCGGGCGGCAAGAGACCCAGTACTTC.

This clonotype was seen repeatedly, ten times or more. The chain links TRBV29-1 to TRBJ2-7, with 12 bases matching TRBD2. The CDR3 is 13 amino acids. Trimming took 5 bases from V and 2 from J; bases not matched to a gene: 1. Per germline, CDR1 SQVTM and CDR2 ANQGSEA. The CDR3 protein is CSVRTSGAYEQYF. DNA of the CDR3: TGCAGCGTTCGGACTAGCGGGGCCTACGAGCAGTACTTC.

The chain carries TRBV25-1 and TRBJ2-2; D uncertain. Between the trimmed V and J ends, which lost 6 bases and 2 bases, there was a span of 16 bases. Germline V lookup: CDR1 MGHDK, CDR2 SYGVNS. The CDR3 loop spans 16 amino acids. This CDR3 is CASSQAYSGNTGELFF. The CDR3 bases are TGTGCCAGCAGCCAAGCCTACTCTGGAAACACCGGGGAGCTGTTTTTT.

This chain links TRBV24-1 with TRBJ2-7; TRBD2 matches at 12 bases. The CDR3 contains 15 residues. Germline CDR1 KGHDR, CDR2 SFDVKD. The V gene end was trimmed by 4 bases and the J gene end by 3 bases; junction bases not matched to a gene: 3. DNA of the CDR3: TGTGCCACCAGTGACCGGACTAGCGGGAACTACGAGCAGTACTTC. Its protein is CATSDRTSGNYEQYF.

This clonotype was seen a handful of times. The chain is built from TRBV25-1 and TRBJ2-5; D uncertain. In germline, CDR1 is MGHDK, CDR2 SYGVNS. The V gene lost 7 bases and the J gene lost 7 bases, with 10 bases spanning the gap. The CDR3 runs to 11 residues. CDR3 sequence (DNA): TGTGCCAGCACCACAGTCGGGACCCAGTACTTC. Translated: CASTTVGTQYF.

The chain couples TRBV9 to TRBJ2-5; 11 nucleotides match TRBD2. The CDR3 is 15 residues long. The germline V gene encodes CDR1 SGDLS and CDR2 YYNGEE. The junction had 3 bases not matched to a gene; V was cut back by 0 bases and J by 5 bases. The CDR3 DNA is TGTGCCAGCAGCGTAGTAGCGGGGGGGTATGAGACCCAGTACTTC. Its translation: CASSVVAGGYETQYF.

V usage is TRBV12-3 or TRBV12-4 and J usage is TRBJ2-5; 8 bases fit TRBD1. The CDR3 totals 15 residues. The V segment lost 6 bases and the J segment 1 base; nucleotides outside the gene matches: 7. Here the CDR3 reads CASSFRTGFQETQYF. The CDR3 region has the DNA TGTGCCAGCAGCTTCCGGACAGGGTTCCAAGAGACCCAGTACTTC.

The chain links TRBV9 to TRBJ1-1; 7 bases map to TRBD1. There are 14 residues in the CDR3. In germline, CDR1 is SGDLS, CDR2 YYNGEE. Unmatched junction bases numbered 7, after V lost 4 bases and J lost 4 bases. CDR3 bases: TGTGCCAGCAGCCAAGGACAGGCCGTCACTGAAGCTTTCTTT. As protein: CASSQGQAVTEAFF.

Of note for this clonotype: One end of the junction is discordant with germline, which a read error may explain. The chain combines TRBV7-7 with TRBJ1-6; D might be TRBD1 (5 bases). The germline CDR1 and CDR2 sequences are SSHAT and FNYEAQ (reference sequence). The length of the CDR3 is 15 residues. The CDR3 bases are TGTGCTAGCAGCCCGGGTTCCGGGACGAATTCACCCCTCCACTTT. It encodes CASSPGSGTNSPLHF.

This sequence joins TRBV5-6 and TRBJ1-3; D gene uncertain. This CDR3 is built from 12 residues. The V end lost 1 base, the J end lost 8 bases, and 7 bases lay between the germline ends. Germline CDR1 is SGHDT and CDR2 is YYEEEE. CDR3 bases: TGTGCCAGCAGCTTGACAAGATACACCATATATTTT. Translation gives CASSLTRYTIYF.

With regard to this clonotype: A junction boundary mismatches the germline segment, possibly from a read error. J is TRBJ2-5 and V is TRBV7-7; maybe TRBD2 (6 bases). The CDR3 contains 16 residues. Germline V CDR1 and CDR2: SSHAT, FNYEAQ (reference sequence). CDR3 amino acids: CASSQLRGLREETQYF. CDR3 sequence (DNA): TGTGCTAGCAGCCAACTTAGAGGACTAAGGGAAGAGACCCAGTACTTC. Drawing the rest from reference TRBV7-7 and TRBJ2-5, the complete variable domain is GAGVSQSPRYKVTKRGQDVTLRCDPISSHATLYWYQQALGQGPEFLTYFNYEAQPDKSGLPSDRFSAERPEGSISTLTIQRTEQRDSAMYRCASSQLRGLREETQYFGPGTRLLVL.

Only a few counts were recorded for this clonotype. This chain joins TRBV29-1 and TRBJ1-1; the D is unclear. The V and J ends lost 8 bases and 1 base respectively, with 14 bases between them. The CDR3 contains 13 residues. Germline V gene data show CDR1 as SQVTM and CDR2 as ANQGSEA. DNA of the CDR3: TGCAGCCACGAGGACGTTTCGAACACTGAAGCTTTCTTT. This gives the protein CSHEDVSNTEAFF. The whole variable domain, filled in from reference TRBV29-1 and TRBJ1-1, reads SAVISQKPSRDICQRGTSLTIQCQVDSQVTMMFWYRQQPGQSLTLIATANQGSEATYESGFVIDKFPISRPNLTFSTLTVSNMSPEDSSIYLCSHEDVSNTEAFFGQGTRLTVV.

The V gene is TRBV6-2 or TRBV6-3, the J gene TRBJ1-2; no definite D call. The length of the CDR3 is 14 residues. The germline V gene has CDR1 MNHEY and CDR2 SVGEGT. Deletions cut 4 bases from V and 5 bases from J, with 14 bases between. CDR3 DNA sequence: TGTGCCAGCAGTTTTAGGAGAGGATTTTATGGCTACACCTTC. Its translation: CASSFRRGFYGYTF.